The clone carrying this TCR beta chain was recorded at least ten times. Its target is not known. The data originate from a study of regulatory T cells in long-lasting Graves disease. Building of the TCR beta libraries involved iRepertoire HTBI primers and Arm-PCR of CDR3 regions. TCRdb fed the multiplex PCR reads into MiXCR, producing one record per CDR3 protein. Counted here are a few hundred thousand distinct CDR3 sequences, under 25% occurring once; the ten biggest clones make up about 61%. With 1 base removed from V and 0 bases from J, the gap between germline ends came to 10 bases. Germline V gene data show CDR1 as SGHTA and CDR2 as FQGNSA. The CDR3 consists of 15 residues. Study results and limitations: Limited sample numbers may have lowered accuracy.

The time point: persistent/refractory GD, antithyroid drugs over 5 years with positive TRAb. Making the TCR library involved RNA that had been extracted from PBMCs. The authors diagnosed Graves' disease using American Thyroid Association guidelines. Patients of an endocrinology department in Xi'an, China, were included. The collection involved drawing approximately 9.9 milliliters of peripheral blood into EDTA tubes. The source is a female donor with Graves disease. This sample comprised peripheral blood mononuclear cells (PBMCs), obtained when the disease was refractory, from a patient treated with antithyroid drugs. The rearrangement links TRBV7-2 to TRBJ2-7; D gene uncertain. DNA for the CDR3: TGTGCCAGCAGCTTAGACCCCCAGAGCTCCTACGAGCAGTACTTC. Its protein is CASSLDPQSSYEQYF.